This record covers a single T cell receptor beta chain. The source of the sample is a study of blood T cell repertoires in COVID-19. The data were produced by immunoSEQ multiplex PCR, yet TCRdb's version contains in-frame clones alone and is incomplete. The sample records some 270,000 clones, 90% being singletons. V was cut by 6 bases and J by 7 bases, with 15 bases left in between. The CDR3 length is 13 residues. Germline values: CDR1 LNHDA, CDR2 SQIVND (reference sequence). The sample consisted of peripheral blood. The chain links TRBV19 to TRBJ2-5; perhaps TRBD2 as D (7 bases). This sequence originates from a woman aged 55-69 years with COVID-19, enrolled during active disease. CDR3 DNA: TGTGCCAGTAGAGTTGGGGGCGGGGGGACCCAGTACTTC. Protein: CASRVGGGGTQYF. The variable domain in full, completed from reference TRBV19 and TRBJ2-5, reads DGGITQSPKYLFRKEGQNVTLSCEQNLNHDAMYWYRQDPGQGLRLIYYSQIVNDFQKGDIAEGYSVSREKKESFPLTVTSAQKNPTAFYLCASRVGGGGTQYFGPGTRLLVL.